The present entry profiles one TCR beta chain with its context. Original methodology: Nucleated cell counts were estimated from reference gene primer amplification. TCRdb's table, derived via immunoSEQ multiplex PCR, lists solely in-frame clones and lacks some. The DNA gave D and trimming, while V, J and clone size come from that table. This table has roughly 150,000 clones, about 92% appearing once. The record originates from a study of blood T cell repertoires in COVID-19. Germline CDR1 reads WNHNN; CDR2 reads SYGVQD (reference sequence). J lost 6 bases, V lost 9 bases, and 7 bases had no gene match. The CDR3 runs 13 residues.

This sequence originates from a woman aged 60-70 years with COVID-19, enrolled during active disease. The specimen was peripheral blood. This chain uses TRBV10-1 with TRBJ1-4; 7 bases are shared with TRBD1. The CDR3 region has the DNA TGCGCCAGTCATACAGGGGAGCATGAAAAACTGTTTTTT. Its translation: CASHTGEHEKLFF.